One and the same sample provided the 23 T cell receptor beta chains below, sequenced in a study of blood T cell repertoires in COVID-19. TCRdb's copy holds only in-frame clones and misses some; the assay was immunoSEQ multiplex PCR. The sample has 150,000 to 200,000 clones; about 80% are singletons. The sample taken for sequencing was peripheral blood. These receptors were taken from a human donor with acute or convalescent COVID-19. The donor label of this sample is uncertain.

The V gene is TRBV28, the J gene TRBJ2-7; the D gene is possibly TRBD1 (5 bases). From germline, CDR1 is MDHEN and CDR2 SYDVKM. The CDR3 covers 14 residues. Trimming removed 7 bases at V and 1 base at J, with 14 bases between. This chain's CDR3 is CASKKGQNSYEQYF. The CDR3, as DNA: TGTGCCAGCAAAAAGGGGCAAAATTCCTACGAGCAGTACTTC. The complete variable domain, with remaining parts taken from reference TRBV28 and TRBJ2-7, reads DVKVTQSSRYLVKRTGEKVFLECVQDMDHENMFWYRQDPGLGLRLIYFSYDVKMKEKGDIPEGYSVSREKKERFSLILESASTNQTSMYLCASKKGQNSYEQYFGPGTRLTVT.

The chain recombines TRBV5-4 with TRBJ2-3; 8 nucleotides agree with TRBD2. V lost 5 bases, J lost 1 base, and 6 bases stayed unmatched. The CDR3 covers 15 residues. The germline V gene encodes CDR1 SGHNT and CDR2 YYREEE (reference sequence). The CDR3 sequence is CASRQLAGGTDTQYF. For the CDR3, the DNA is TGTGCCAGCAGGCAGCTAGCGGGTGGCACAGATACGCAGTATTTT.

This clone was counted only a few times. Here the CDR3 DNA reads TGCGCCAGCAGCTGGGACAATAACTATGGCTACACCTTC. This encodes CASSWDNNYGYTF. V gene TRBV5-1 combines with J gene TRBJ1-2, with D maybe TRBD1 (6 bases). V was trimmed by 3 bases and J by 1 base, leaving 7 bases between them. CDR1 SGHRS and CDR2 YFSETQ come from the germline V gene. This CDR3 region has 13 residues.

CDR3 in amino acids: CSAYGGTYEQYF. The CDR3 DNA reads as TGCAGCGCATACGGGGGAACCTACGAGCAGTACTTC. The chain recombines TRBV29-1 with TRBJ2-7; maybe TRBD2 (6 bases). V was cut by 7 bases and J by 2 bases, with 12 bases left in between. The V gene's germline CDR1 is SQVTM and CDR2 ANQGSEA. CDR3 length: 12 amino acids.

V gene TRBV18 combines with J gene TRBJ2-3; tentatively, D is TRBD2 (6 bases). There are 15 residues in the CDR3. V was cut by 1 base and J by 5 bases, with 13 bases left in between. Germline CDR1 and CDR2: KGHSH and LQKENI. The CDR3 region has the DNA TGTGCCAGCTCACCACTTCAGGGAGCGGGAGATACGCAGTATTTT. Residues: CASSPLQGAGDTQYF.

The CDR3 nucleotides are TGTGCCAGCAGCGCGGGTTTCCAGAGCAACGTTGGCTACACCTTC. Amino acid sequence: CASSAGFQSNVGYTF. This chain uses TRBV5-6 with TRBJ1-2; D remains ambiguous. The length of the CDR3 is 15 residues. The V and J ends lost 4 bases and 7 bases respectively, with 20 bases between them. The V gene's germline CDR1 is SGHDT and CDR2 YYEEEE.

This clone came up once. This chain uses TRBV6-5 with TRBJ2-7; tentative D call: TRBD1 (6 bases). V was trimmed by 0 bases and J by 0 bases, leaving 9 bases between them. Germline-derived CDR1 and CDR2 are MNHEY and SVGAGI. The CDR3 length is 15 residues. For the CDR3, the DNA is TGTGCCAGCAGTTACTCGGTGGACAGCTCCTACGAGCAGTACTTC. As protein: CASSYSVDSSYEQYF.

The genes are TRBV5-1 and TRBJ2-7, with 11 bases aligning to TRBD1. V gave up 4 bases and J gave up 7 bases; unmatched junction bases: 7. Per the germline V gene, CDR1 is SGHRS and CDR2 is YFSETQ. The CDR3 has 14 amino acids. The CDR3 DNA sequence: TGCGCCAGCAGCCCTGGACAGGGGGCGGGTGAGCAGTACTTC. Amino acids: CASSPGQGAGEQYF.

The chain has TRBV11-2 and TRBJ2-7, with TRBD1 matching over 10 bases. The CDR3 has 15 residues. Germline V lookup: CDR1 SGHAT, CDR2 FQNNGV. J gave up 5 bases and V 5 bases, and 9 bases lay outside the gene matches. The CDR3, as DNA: TGTGCCAGCAGCCGGTTCGGGACAGGGGATGACGAGCAGTACTTC. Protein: CASSRFGTGDDEQYF.

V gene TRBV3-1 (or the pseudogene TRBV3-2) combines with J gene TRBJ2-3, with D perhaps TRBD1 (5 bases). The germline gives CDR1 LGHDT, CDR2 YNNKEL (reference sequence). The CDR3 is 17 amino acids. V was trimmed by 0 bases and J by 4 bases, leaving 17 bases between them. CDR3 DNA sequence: TGTGCCAGCAGCCAAGATGTCGGCCAGGGCGAATCAGATACGCAGTATTTT. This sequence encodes CASSQDVGQGESDTQYF.

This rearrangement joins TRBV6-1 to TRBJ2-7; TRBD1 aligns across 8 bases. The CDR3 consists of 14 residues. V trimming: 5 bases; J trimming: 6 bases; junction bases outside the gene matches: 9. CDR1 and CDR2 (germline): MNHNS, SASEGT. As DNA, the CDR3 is TGTGCCAGCAGTCCTTCAGGGGGCGCGGGCGAGCAGTACTTC. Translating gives CASSPSGGAGEQYF.

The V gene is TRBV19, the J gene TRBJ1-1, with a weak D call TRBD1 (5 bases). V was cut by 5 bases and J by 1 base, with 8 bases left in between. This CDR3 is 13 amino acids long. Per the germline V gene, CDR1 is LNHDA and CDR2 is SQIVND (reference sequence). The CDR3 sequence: CASSRQTNTEAFF. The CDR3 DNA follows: TGTGCCAGTAGTCGACAGACGAACACTGAAGCTTTCTTT.

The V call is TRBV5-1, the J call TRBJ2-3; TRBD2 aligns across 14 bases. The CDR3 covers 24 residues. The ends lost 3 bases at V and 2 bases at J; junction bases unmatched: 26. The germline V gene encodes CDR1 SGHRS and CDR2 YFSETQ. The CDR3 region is CASSWAVLGLAGVPSHRSTDTQYF. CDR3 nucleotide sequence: TGCGCCAGCAGCTGGGCGGTCTTGGGACTAGCGGGAGTTCCCTCCCACCGATCCACAGATACGCAGTATTTT.

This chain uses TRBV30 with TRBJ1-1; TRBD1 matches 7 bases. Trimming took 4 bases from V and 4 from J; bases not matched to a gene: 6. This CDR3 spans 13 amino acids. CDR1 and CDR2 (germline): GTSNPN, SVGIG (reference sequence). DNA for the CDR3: TGTGCCTGGACCCGCGGGACAGCCACTGAAGCTTTCTTT. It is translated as CAWTRGTATEAFF.

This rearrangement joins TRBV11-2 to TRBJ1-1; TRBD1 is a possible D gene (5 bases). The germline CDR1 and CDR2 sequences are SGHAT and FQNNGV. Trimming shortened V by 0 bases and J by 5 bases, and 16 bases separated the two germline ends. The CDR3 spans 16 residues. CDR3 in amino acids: CASSLDRVGVGTEAFF. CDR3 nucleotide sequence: TGTGCCAGCAGCTTAGACAGGGTTGGGGTGGGAACTGAAGCTTTCTTT.

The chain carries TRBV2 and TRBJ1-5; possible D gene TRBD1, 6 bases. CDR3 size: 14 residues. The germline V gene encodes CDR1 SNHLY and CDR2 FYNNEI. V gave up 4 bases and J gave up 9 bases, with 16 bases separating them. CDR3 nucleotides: TGTGCCAGCAGTGTCACAGGGAGCGTTCCGCCCCAGCATTTT. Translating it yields CASSVTGSVPPQHF.

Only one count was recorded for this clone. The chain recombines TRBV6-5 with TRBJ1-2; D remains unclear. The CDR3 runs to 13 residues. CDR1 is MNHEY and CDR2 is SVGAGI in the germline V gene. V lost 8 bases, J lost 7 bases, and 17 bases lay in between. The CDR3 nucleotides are TGTGCCAGCCAAGAGACGACCCCGGGTGGCTACACCTTC. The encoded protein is CASQETTPGGYTF.

Here the CDR3 reads CASSRLAGGPVNEQFF. For the CDR3, the DNA is TGTGCCAGCAGCAGACTAGCGGGGGGGCCGGTTAATGAGCAGTTCTTC. This chain joins TRBV11-2 and TRBJ2-1, with 14 bases lining up with TRBD2. The CDR3 has 16 residues. CDR1 is SGHAT and CDR2 is FQNNGV in the germline V gene. The J segment lost 7 bases and the V segment lost 5 bases, leaving 7 bases of the junction unmatched.

CDR3 region: CASSSDRNDRFYGYTF. CDR3 nucleotide sequence: TGTGCCAGCAGCTCCGACAGGAACGACCGCTTCTATGGCTACACCTTC. The V and J genes are TRBV28 and TRBJ1-2; D possibly corresponds to TRBD1 (6 bases). This CDR3 contains 16 residues. Deletions cut 6 bases from V and 4 bases from J, with 21 bases between. Germline V gives CDR1 MDHEN, CDR2 SYDVKM.

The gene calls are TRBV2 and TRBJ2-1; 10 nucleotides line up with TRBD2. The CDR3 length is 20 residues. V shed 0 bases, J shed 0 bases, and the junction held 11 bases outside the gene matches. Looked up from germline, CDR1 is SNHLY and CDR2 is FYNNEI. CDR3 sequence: CASSEASSGTSDFSYNEQFF. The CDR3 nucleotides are TGTGCCAGCAGTGAAGCCTCTTCCGGGACTAGCGATTTCTCCTACAATGAGCAGTTCTTC.

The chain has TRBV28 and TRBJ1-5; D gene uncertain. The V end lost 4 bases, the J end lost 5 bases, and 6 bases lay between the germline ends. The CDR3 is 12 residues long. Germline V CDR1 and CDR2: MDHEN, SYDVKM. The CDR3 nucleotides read TGTGCCAGCAGTTACGGGGATCAGCCCCAGCATTTT. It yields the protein CASSYGDQPQHF.

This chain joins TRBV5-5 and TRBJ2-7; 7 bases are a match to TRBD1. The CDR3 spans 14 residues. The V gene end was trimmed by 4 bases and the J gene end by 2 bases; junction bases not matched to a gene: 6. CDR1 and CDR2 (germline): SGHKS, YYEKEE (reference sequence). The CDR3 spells CASSSSTGPYEQYF. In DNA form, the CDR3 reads TGTGCCAGCAGCAGCTCGACAGGGCCCTACGAGCAGTACTTC.

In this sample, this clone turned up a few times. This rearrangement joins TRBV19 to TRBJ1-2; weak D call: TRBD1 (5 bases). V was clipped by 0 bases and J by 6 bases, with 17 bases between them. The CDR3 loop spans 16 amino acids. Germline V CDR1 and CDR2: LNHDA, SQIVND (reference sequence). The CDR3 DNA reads TGTGCCAGTAGTATAGATGCGACAGCGAACGGACATGGCTACACCTTC. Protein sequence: CASSIDATANGHGYTF. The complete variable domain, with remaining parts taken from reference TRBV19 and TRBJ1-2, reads DGGITQSPKYLFRKEGQNVTLSCEQNLNHDAMYWYRQDPGQGLRLIYYSQIVNDFQKGDIAEGYSVSREKKESFPLTVTSAQKNPTAFYLCASSIDATANGHGYTFGSGTRLTVV.